The present TCR beta chain was sequenced within a study of blood T cell repertoires in COVID-19. About the research overall: Samples came from the United States, Italy and Spain, spanning acute and convalescent COVID-19. Sources were T cells, B-cell-depleted T cells, or PBMCs; the material itself was cDNA or gDNA.

Germline V lookup: CDR1 MNHEY, CDR2 SVGAGI. The V end lost 7 bases, the J end lost 7 bases, and 14 bases lay between the germline ends. The CDR3 length is 13 residues. In the authors' methods: Amplification of reference gene primers was used by the study to estimate nucleated cell counts. TCRdb keeps only in-frame clones here, not all; method: immunoSEQ multiplex PCR. Clone size and V and J calls were adopted from that table, with D and trimming inferred from the DNA. The sample yields tens of thousands of clones, roughly 79% seen once. The receptor comes from a human donor in a cohort sampled during active COVID-19. Sequenced sample: peripheral blood. The chain carries TRBV6-5 and TRBJ2-1; maybe TRBD2 (6 bases). CDR3 sequence: CASTVLAPNEQFF. The CDR3 nucleotides are TGTGCCAGCACCGTGCTAGCGCCGAATGAGCAGTTCTTC.